In its sample, the clone carrying this TCR beta chain was seen a few times. Antigen specificity is unknown. Constant-segment primers and 5'RACE yielded cDNA libraries for TCR alpha and TCR beta, each carrying sample barcodes and UMIs. TCRdb recomputed calls from the 5' RACE reads with MiXCR, one row per CDR3 protein. Seen here are approximately 480,000 distinct CDR3 sequences, about 18% observed once, and the top ten hold about 12%. These data belong to a study of T-cell memory formation after mild COVID-19. The study, taken as a whole, reports: A second wave of clones peaked on day 37, and their SARS-CoV-2 specificity went unconfirmed.

The CDR3 has 14 residues. Germline assignment: CDR1 LGHNA and CDR2 YSLEER. The V end lost 4 bases, the J end lost 5 bases, and 12 bases lay between the germline ends. The sequenced sample consisted of PBMCs or a T cell subset sorted from them (not recorded which). The origin of this receptor is an adult woman who had mild COVID-19 (a few samples of this study predate the infection). Cell type and time point are not known. The V and J genes are TRBV4-3 and TRBJ2-1; the D gene is possibly TRBD2 (5 bases). CDR3 in amino acids: CASSRKYGDNEQFF. The CDR3 DNA sequence: TGCGCCAGCAGCCGGAAATACGGGGACAATGAGCAGTTCTTC.